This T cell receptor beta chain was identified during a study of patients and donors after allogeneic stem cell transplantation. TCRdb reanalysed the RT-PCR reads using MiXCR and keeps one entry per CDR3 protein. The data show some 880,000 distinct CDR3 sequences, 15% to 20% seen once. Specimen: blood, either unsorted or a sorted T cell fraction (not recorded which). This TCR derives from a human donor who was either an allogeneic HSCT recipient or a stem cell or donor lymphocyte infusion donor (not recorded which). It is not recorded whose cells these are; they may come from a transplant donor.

The CDR3 here is CASHSGQAYSEQYF. DNA of the CDR3: TGTGCCAGTCATTCGGGACAGGCCTATTCCGAGCAGTACTTC. The V gene is TRBV6-1, the J gene TRBJ2-7, with 8 bases fitting TRBD1. The CDR3 spans 14 residues. Germline loops: CDR1 MNHNS, CDR2 SASEGT. The V gene end was trimmed by 9 bases and the J gene end by 6 bases; junction bases not matched to a gene: 13.